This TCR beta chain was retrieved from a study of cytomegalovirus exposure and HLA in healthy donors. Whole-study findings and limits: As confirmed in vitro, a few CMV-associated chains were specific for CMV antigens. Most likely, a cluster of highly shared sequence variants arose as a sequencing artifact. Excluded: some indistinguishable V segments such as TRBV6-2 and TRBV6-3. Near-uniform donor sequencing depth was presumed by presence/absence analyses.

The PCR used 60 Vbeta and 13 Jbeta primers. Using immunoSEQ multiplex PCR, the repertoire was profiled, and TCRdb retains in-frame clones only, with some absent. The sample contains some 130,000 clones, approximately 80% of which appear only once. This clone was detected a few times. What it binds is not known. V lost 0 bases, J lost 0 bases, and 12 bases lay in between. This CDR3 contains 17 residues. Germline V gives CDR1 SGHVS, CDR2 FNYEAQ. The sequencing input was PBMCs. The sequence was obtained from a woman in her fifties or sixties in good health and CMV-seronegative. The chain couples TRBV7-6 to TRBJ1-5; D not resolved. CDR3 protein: CASSLAGGDISNQPQHF. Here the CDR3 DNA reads TGTGCCAGCAGCTTAGCAGGAGGAGACATTAGCAATCAGCCCCAGCATTTT.